This T cell receptor beta chain was found in a study of CD8 T cells in Susac syndrome. CDR1 MNHEY and CDR2 SVGEGT come from the germline V gene. The CDR3 loop spans 15 amino acids. The ends were cut back, 5 bases at V and 3 bases at J, with 16 bases in the middle. Reverse transcription of roughly 0.45 to 1 ug RNA used random hexamers. In TCRdb, the immunoSEQ multiplex PCR reads were re-called with MiXCR into one record per CDR3 protein. The sample includes 150,000 or so distinct CDR3 sequences, around 92% seen only once; the top ten take roughly 0.08%. The chain employs TRBV6-2 or TRBV6-3 and TRBJ1-1; unclear D gene. Sequencing was carried out using CD4+ T cells from PBMCs. The clonotype comes from a human donor in good health. CDR3 amino acids: CASSMLEGIYTEAFF. The CDR3 DNA sequence: TGTGCCAGCAGTATGTTGGAGGGAATTTACACTGAAGCTTTCTTT.